A single sample is the source of the 22 T cell receptor beta chains below, sequenced in a study of T cells in localized non-small cell lung cancer. The protocol was immunoSEQ multiplex PCR, while the TCRdb copy is restricted to in-frame clones and leaves out a portion. The profile shows roughly 48,000 clones, 70% to 80% of them singletons. The material sequenced was peripheral blood, taken before any cancer treatment. These receptors were obtained from a man aged 40-75 years with stage I squamous cell lung carcinoma.

The V and J genes are TRBV5-1 and TRBJ1-5, with D possibly being TRBD1 (5 bases). Germline-derived CDR1 and CDR2 are SGHRS and YFSETQ. Trimming pared 0 bases from V and 7 bases from J, leaving 14 bases between. This CDR3 is built from 15 residues. The CDR3 bases are TGCGCCAGCAGCTTGGAGCCAGGGACCCAGCAGCCCCAGCATTTT. Amino acid sequence: CASSLEPGTQQPQHF.

This clone was counted only a few times. The chain is built from TRBV5-1 and TRBJ1-3; the D gene is possibly TRBD1 (5 bases). The CDR3 length is 14 residues. The germline gives CDR1 SGHRS, CDR2 YFSETQ. Trimming pared 4 bases from V and 0 bases from J, leaving 8 bases between. CDR3 nucleotides: TGCGCCAGCAGCGCTGACAGCTCTGGAAACACCATATATTTT. Residues: CASSADSSGNTIYF.

The chain couples TRBV6-5 to TRBJ1-1, with a weak D call TRBD1 (5 bases). Germline V lookup: CDR1 MNHEY, CDR2 SVGAGI. V lost 2 bases and J lost 2, with 9 bases in between. This CDR3 is 14 amino acids long. The CDR3 region has the DNA TGTGCCAGCAGTTACGGGGGAACCAACACTGAAGCTTTCTTT. The encoded protein is CASSYGGTNTEAFF.

The chain has TRBV7-9 and TRBJ1-2; a weak D match, TRBD1 (6 bases). The ends were cut back, 1 base at V and 3 bases at J, with 15 bases in the middle. Germline values: CDR1 SEHNR, CDR2 FQNEAQ (reference sequence). The CDR3 extends over 16 amino acids. The chain's CDR3 is CASSLGEGVRDYGYTF. CDR3 in DNA: TGTGCCAGCAGCTTAGGAGAGGGGGTTCGCGACTATGGCTACACCTTC.

The chain employs TRBV28 and TRBJ2-5; 15 bases agree with TRBD2. Looked up from germline, CDR1 is MDHEN and CDR2 is SYDVKM. The CDR3 is 17 amino acids. With V trimmed by 5 bases and J by 5 bases, 9 bases remained unmatched. The CDR3 nucleotides read TGTGCCAGCAGTAAACAGGGACTAGCGGGGGGTCAGGAGACCCAGTACTTC. Its translation is CASSKQGLAGGQETQYF. Variable domain in full (rest from reference TRBV28 and TRBJ2-5): DVKVTQSSRYLVKRTGEKVFLECVQDMDHENMFWYRQDPGLGLRLIYFSYDVKMKEKGDIPEGYSVSREKKERFSLILESASTNQTSMYLCASSKQGLAGGQETQYFGPGTRLLVL.

The gene calls are TRBV10-3 and TRBJ2-7; D is possibly TRBD1 or TRBD2 (5 bases each). The V end was cut by 2 bases, the J end by 4 bases, with 15 bases between. In germline, CDR1 is ENHRY, CDR2 SYGVKD. The CDR3 contains 15 residues. The CDR3 coding sequence is TGTGCCATCAGTGAGGGTTCCGGGACGCCTTACGAGCAGTACTTC. It specifies CAISEGSGTPYEQYF.

The V call is TRBV5-1, the J call TRBJ2-2; D not resolved. The V gene lost 0 bases and the J gene lost 0 bases, with 3 bases spanning the gap. The length of the CDR3 is 14 residues. Germline lookup yields CDR1 SGHRS and CDR2 YFSETQ. The CDR3 DNA reads TGCGCCAGCAGCTTGGCCGCGAACACCGGGGAGCTGTTTTTT. Protein product: CASSLAANTGELFF.

This clone appeared once. DNA for the CDR3: TGTGCCAGCAGCGGGGACAGGGGAACCGGGGAGCTGTTTTTT. Translating it yields CASSGDRGTGELFF. The chain combines TRBV11-2 with TRBJ2-2, with 10 bases fitting TRBD1. The CDR3 totals 14 residues. V lost 5 bases, J lost 5 bases, and 2 bases stayed unmatched. The V gene's germline CDR1 is SGHAT and CDR2 FQNNGV.

V and J are TRBV19 and TRBJ1-5, with 7 bases aligning to TRBD1. CDR1 LNHDA and CDR2 SQIVND come from the germline V gene (reference sequence). V lost 4 bases and J lost 3; bases outside the gene matches: 6. The CDR3 consists of 15 residues. CDR3 protein: CASSKGDRVNQPQHF. The DNA of the CDR3 is TGTGCCAGTAGTAAGGGGGACAGAGTCAATCAGCCCCAGCATTTT.

This rearrangement joins TRBV7-2 to TRBJ1-5; D not certain. Per germline, CDR1 SGHTA and CDR2 FQGNSA. Trimming left V 1 base short and J 7 bases short, with 5 bases between. The CDR3 is 12 residues long. In DNA form, the CDR3 reads TGTGCCAGCAGCTTAGGACTCCAGCCCCAGCATTTT. It codes for CASSLGLQPQHF.

This clone turned up a few times. J is TRBJ2-7 and V is TRBV11-2; D might be TRBD1 (6 bases). Germline CDR1 SGHAT, CDR2 FQNNGV. The CDR3 has 17 amino acids. V was shortened by 2 bases and J by 2 bases, with 19 bases between the two germline ends. The CDR3 DNA follows: TGTGCCAGCAGCTTACGTCCTGGGACGGCAGGGGCCTACGAGCAGTACTTC. Amino acids: CASSLRPGTAGAYEQYF.

The gene calls are TRBV7-8 and TRBJ2-2; D assignment may be TRBD1 or TRBD2 (5 bases each). This CDR3 has 13 residues. The V and J ends lost 5 bases and 4 bases respectively, with 8 bases between them. Germline-derived CDR1 and CDR2 are SGHVS and FQNEAQ. The DNA of the CDR3 is TGTGCCAGCAGCCCGGGACCCACCGGGGAGCTGTTTTTT. Its translation: CASSPGPTGELFF.

The chain links TRBV6-6 to TRBJ2-1; 7 bases are a match to TRBD1. The CDR3 extends over 14 amino acids. Germline values: CDR1 MNHNY, CDR2 SVGAGI (reference sequence). V dropped 5 bases and J dropped 6; count of bases not matched to a gene: 7. CDR3 in DNA: TGTGCCAGCAGTGTACCGGGACAGTCCAATGAGCAGTTCTTC. The encoded protein is CASSVPGQSNEQFF.

This clone showed up just once. The chain employs TRBV6-5 and TRBJ2-7; D unclear. CDR3 length: 13 amino acids. The V end was cut by 4 bases, the J end by 2 bases, with 9 bases between. Germline V CDR1 and CDR2: MNHEY, SVGAGI. The DNA of the CDR3 is TGTGCCAGCAGTTCTGATAGGACCTACGAGCAGTACTTC. This translates into CASSSDRTYEQYF.

The chain has TRBV7-2 and TRBJ2-3, with D maybe TRBD2 (6 bases). The V gene's germline CDR1 is SGHTA and CDR2 FQGNSA. V was shortened by 6 bases and J by 2 bases, with 12 bases between the two germline ends. This CDR3 contains 14 residues. CDR3 loop: CASRARLVTDTQYF. In DNA, the CDR3 is TGTGCCAGCAGAGCAAGACTAGTCACAGATACGCAGTATTTT.

This clone was seen more than once but under ten times. The chain carries TRBV2 and TRBJ1-4; no definite D call. V was cut by 4 bases and J by 8 bases, with 11 bases left in between. Germline CDR1 and CDR2: SNHLY and FYNNEI. The length of the CDR3 is 13 residues. The CDR3 region is CASSAQIREKLFF. CDR3 in DNA: TGTGCCAGCAGTGCACAAATTCGGGAAAAACTGTTTTTT.

The V and J genes are TRBV7-2 and TRBJ2-3; tentative D call: TRBD2 (6 bases). Trimming removed 5 bases from V and 2 bases from J, with 11 bases in between. The CDR3 spans 14 residues. CDR1 and CDR2 from the germline V gene are SGHTA and FQGNSA. CDR3 region: CASSPDYLTDTQYF. CDR3 sequence (DNA): TGTGCCAGCAGCCCGGACTACCTCACAGATACGCAGTATTTT.

This clone was seen only a few times. The CDR3 region is CASSPTSGGPSNTQYF. CDR3 nucleotides: TGTGCCAGCAGCCCAACTAGCGGGGGGCCCTCAAATACGCAGTATTTT. V gene TRBV7-2 combines with J gene TRBJ2-3, with 12 positions matching TRBD2. CDR3 length: 16 residues. CDR1 is SGHTA, CDR2 FQGNSA, per germline. V was pared by 5 bases and J by 7 bases, with 10 bases of the junction left unmatched.

The V call is TRBV30, the J call TRBJ1-4; perhaps TRBD1 as D (5 bases). There are 13 residues in the CDR3. CDR1 and CDR2 from the germline V gene are GTSNPN and SVGIG (reference sequence). V was trimmed by 3 bases and J by 6 bases, leaving 11 bases between them. In DNA form, the CDR3 reads TGTGCCTGGAGGGGAGGGGATGATGAAAAACTGTTTTTT. As protein: CAWRGGDDEKLFF.

The gene calls are TRBV6-4 and TRBJ2-5; 10 nucleotides align to TRBD1. The CDR3 consists of 15 residues. Germline lookup yields CDR1 MRHNA and CDR2 SNTAGT. The trim removed 5 bases at V and 4 bases at J, leaving 7 bases unmatched. The CDR3 DNA reads TGTGCCAGCAGTCTGACAGGGGGCCTAGGAGAGACCCAGTACTTC. Protein sequence: CASSLTGGLGETQYF.

The CDR3 here is CASSLAGGRGTEAFF. Written as DNA, the CDR3 is TGTGCCAGCAGCTTAGCAGGGGGCCGCGGCACTGAAGCTTTCTTT. The chain uses TRBV7-8 and TRBJ1-1; 7 nucleotides line up with TRBD1. J lost 4 bases, V lost 0 bases, and 5 bases had no gene match. Per the germline V gene, CDR1 is SGHVS and CDR2 is FQNEAQ. This CDR3 contains 15 residues.

This clone appeared a single time. The rearrangement links TRBV14 to TRBJ1-5; D is undetermined. The CDR3 contains 13 residues. The V end was cut by 0 bases, the J end by 12 bases, with 12 bases between. Germline V gives CDR1 SGHDN, CDR2 FVKESK. The CDR3 bases are TGTGCCAGCAGCCAAGAAAAGTCAGGTTACCAGCATTTT. It yields the protein CASSQEKSGYQHF. Drawing the rest from reference TRBV14 and TRBJ1-5, the complete variable domain is EAGVTQFPSHSVIEKGQTVTLRCDPISGHDNLYWYRRVMGKEIKFLLHFVKESKQDESGMPNNRFLAERTGGTYSTLKVQPAELEDSGVYFCASSQEKSGYQHFGDGTRLSIL.